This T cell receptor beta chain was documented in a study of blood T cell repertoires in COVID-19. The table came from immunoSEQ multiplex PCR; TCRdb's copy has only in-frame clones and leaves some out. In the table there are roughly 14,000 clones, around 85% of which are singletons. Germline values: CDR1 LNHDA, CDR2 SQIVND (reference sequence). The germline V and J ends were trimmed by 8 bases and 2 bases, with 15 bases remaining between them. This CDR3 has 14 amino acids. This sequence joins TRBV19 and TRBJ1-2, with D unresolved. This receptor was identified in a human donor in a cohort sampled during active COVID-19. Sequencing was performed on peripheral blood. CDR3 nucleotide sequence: TGTGCCAGTTCGAGAACGGGAGGGAACTATGGCTACACCTTC. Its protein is CASSRTGGNYGYTF. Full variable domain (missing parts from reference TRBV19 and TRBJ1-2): DGGITQSPKYLFRKEGQNVTLSCEQNLNHDAMYWYRQDPGQGLRLIYYSQIVNDFQKGDIAEGYSVSREKKESFPLTVTSAQKNPTAFYLCASSRTGGNYGYTFGSGTRLTVV.